Presented here are 32 T cell receptor beta chains from one specimen sequenced in a study of cytomegalovirus exposure and HLA in healthy donors. Measured with immunoSEQ multiplex PCR; TCRdb has only the in-frame clones, and not every one. The table shows tens of thousands of clones, with roughly nine tenths occurring only once. Sample: PBMCs. Every receptor here comes from a woman in her late teens or twenties in good health and CMV-seronegative.

The rearrangement uses TRBV10-2 and TRBJ1-2; 9 bases align to TRBD1. The junction had 6 bases not matched to a gene; V was cut back by 3 bases and J by 7 bases. This CDR3 is built from 14 residues. Germline CDR1 WSHSY, CDR2 SAAADI. CDR3 sequence reads: CASSEQQGASGYTF. CDR3 nucleotide sequence: TGCGCCAGCAGTGAACAACAGGGGGCCTCTGGCTACACCTTC.

The V gene is TRBV30, the J gene TRBJ1-5; no clear D. Trimming removed 2 bases at V and 6 bases at J, with 14 bases between. CDR3 length equals 14 residues. Germline V gives CDR1 GTSNPN, CDR2 SVGIG (reference sequence). This CDR3 is CAWSTSTSPQPQHF. The CDR3 DNA sequence: TGTGCCTGGAGTACCTCGACAAGCCCTCAGCCCCAGCATTTT. Full variable domain (rest looked up from reference TRBV30 and TRBJ1-5): SQTIHQWPATLVQPVGSPLSLECTVEGTSNPNLYWYRQAAGRGLQLLFYSVGIGQISSEVPQNLSASRPQDRQFILSSKKLLLSDSGFYLCAWSTSTSPQPQHFGDGTRLSIL.

V usage is TRBV13 and J usage is TRBJ2-2; tentative D call: TRBD2 (7 bases). CDR3 length: 13 residues. V was cut by 7 bases and J by 5 bases, with 11 bases left in between. Germline V gene sequence: CDR1 PRHDT, CDR2 FYEKMQ (reference sequence). CDR3 in amino acids: CASTGGPTGELFF. CDR3 DNA sequence: TGTGCCAGCACCGGGGGGCCAACCGGGGAGCTGTTTTTT.

This chain links TRBV5-6 with TRBJ1-2; 10 positions match TRBD1. This CDR3 is built from 16 residues. Germline V gene sequence: CDR1 SGHDT, CDR2 YYEEEE. J was trimmed by 4 bases and V by 0 bases; bases with no gene match: 6. The CDR3 nucleotides are TGTGCCAGCAGCTTGGGACAGGGGGCTAGAGTCTATGGCTACACCTTC. It specifies CASSLGQGARVYGYTF.

The chain couples TRBV28 to TRBJ2-3; D is perhaps TRBD2 (5 bases). Trimming took 4 bases from V and 1 from J, leaving 6 bases between them. Germline CDR1 reads MDHEN; CDR2 reads SYDVKM. The CDR3 runs to 13 residues. CDR3 DNA: TGTGCCAGCAGTTCCGGGGGCACAGATACGCAGTATTTT. It translates to CASSSGGTDTQYF.

The chain links TRBV5-1 to TRBJ2-3, with D possibly matching TRBD2 (6 bases). Trimming cost V 5 bases and J 2 bases, with 12 bases left between them. Germline-derived CDR1 and CDR2 are SGHRS and YFSETQ. The CDR3 runs to 14 residues. The CDR3 here is CASSHGTSTDTQYF. The CDR3 nucleotides read TGCGCCAGCAGTCATGGGACTTCCACAGATACGCAGTATTTT.

The V and J genes are TRBV5-4 and TRBJ1-4; D might be TRBD1 (6 bases). The CDR3 runs 19 residues. The germline V and J ends were trimmed by 4 bases and 7 bases, with 29 bases remaining between them. The germline gives CDR1 SGHNT, CDR2 YYREEE (reference sequence). CDR3 nucleotides: TGTGCCAGCAGCCATTACGCCTCCACCTGGGGGGGCGAAGTTGAAAAACTGTTTTTT. This sequence encodes CASSHYASTWGGEVEKLFF.

The V call is TRBV5-1, the J call TRBJ2-3; D is ambiguous. The CDR3 is made up of 16 amino acids. Germline V lookup: CDR1 SGHRS, CDR2 YFSETQ. Trimming shortened V by 5 bases and J by 1 base, and 17 bases separated the two germline ends. This CDR3 reads CASRHRPSRGTDTQYF. The CDR3 DNA sequence: TGCGCCAGCAGACATCGACCATCACGGGGCACAGATACGCAGTATTTT.

This chain connects TRBV9 to TRBJ2-1; 10 nucleotides align to TRBD2. The length of the CDR3 is 15 residues. V was clipped by 4 bases and J by 4 bases; unmatched bases: 5. Per germline, CDR1 SGDLS and CDR2 YYNGEE. The CDR3 DNA sequence: TGTGCCAGCAGCCCTATAGCGGGAGGTTACAATGAGCAGTTCTTC. Protein product: CASSPIAGGYNEQFF.

This clone has a single count. The rearrangement links TRBV9 to TRBJ2-7; 15 bases are shared with TRBD2. Germline CDR1 and CDR2: SGDLS and YYNGEE. After removal of 4 bases from V and 1 base from J, the junction contained 3 bases not matched to a gene. The CDR3 totals 16 residues. The DNA for the CDR3 is TGTGCCAGCAGCTCGGGACTAGCGGGAGGTTCCTACGAGCAGTACTTC. Translation: CASSSGLAGGSYEQYF. The entire variable domain, with the rest obtained from reference TRBV9 and TRBJ2-7, is as follows: DSGVTQTPKHLITATGQRVTLRCSPRSGDLSVYWYQQSLDQGLQFLIQYYNGEERAKGNILERFSAQQFPDLHSELNLSSLELGDSALYFCASSSGLAGGSYEQYFGPGTRLTVT.

In this sample, this clone turned up once. This chain joins TRBV4-1 and TRBJ1-5; TRBD1 agrees at 7 bases. Trimming removed 0 bases from V and 3 bases from J; junction bases left unmatched: 8. The CDR3 has 17 residues. Germline V gene data show CDR1 as MGHRA and CDR2 as YSYEKL. CDR3 coding DNA: TGCGCCAGCAGCCAAGATGGAGGACAGGCTTTCAATCAGCCCCAGCATTTT. It codes for CASSQDGGQAFNQPQHF.

The V call is TRBV28, the J call TRBJ1-1; 7 nucleotides agree with TRBD1. Per germline, CDR1 MDHEN and CDR2 SYDVKM. This CDR3 contains 13 residues. V shed 5 bases and J 4 bases; nucleotides not matched to a gene: 4. This chain's CDR3 is CASSLPGGTEAFF. CDR3 DNA: TGTGCCAGCAGTCTTCCAGGGGGCACTGAAGCTTTCTTT.

J is TRBJ1-1 and V is TRBV6-7; the match to TRBD1 covers 7 bases. TRBV6-7 is an open reading frame whose function is uncertain. The CDR3 is made up of 16 amino acids. V lost 2 bases, J lost 9 bases, and 15 bases stayed unmatched. As DNA, the CDR3 is TGTGCCAGCAGTTACCCCAAGCGACAGGGTTGCCGAAAAGCTTTCTTT. This gives the protein CASSYPKRQGCRKAFF.

The V gene is TRBV28, the J gene TRBJ2-2; D remains ambiguous. The CDR3 has 14 amino acids. V was pared by 1 base and J by 5 bases, with 8 bases between. From germline, CDR1 is MDHEN and CDR2 SYDVKM. The CDR3, as DNA: TGTGCCAGCAGTTTATATCAGGAAACCGGGGAGCTGTTTTTT. Protein sequence: CASSLYQETGELFF.

The CDR3 sequence is CASSRLAGYNEQFF. CDR3 bases: TGTGCCTCTAGTAGACTAGCGGGGTACAATGAGCAGTTCTTC. The chain employs TRBV19 and TRBJ2-1, with 11 bases that match TRBD2. The germline V gene has CDR1 LNHDA and CDR2 SQIVND (reference sequence). The CDR3 has 14 residues. With 11 bases clipped from V and 4 bases from J, the junction kept 7 bases outside the gene matches. Full variable domain (remainder filled in from reference TRBV19 and TRBJ2-1): DGGITQSPKYLFRKEGQNVTLSCEQNLNHDAMYWYRQDPGQGLRLIYYSQIVNDFQKGDIAEGYSVSREKKESFPLTVTSAQKNPTAFYLCASSRLAGYNEQFFGPGTRLTVL.

This rearrangement joins TRBV9 to TRBJ1-4; tentatively, D is TRBD1 (6 bases). Trimming removed 3 bases at V and 2 bases at J, with 11 bases between. This CDR3 has 15 residues. Germline CDR1 and CDR2: SGDLS and YYNGEE. CDR3 sequence: CASSATGWTNEKLFF. CDR3 nucleotide sequence: TGTGCCAGCAGCGCGACAGGTTGGACTAATGAAAAACTGTTTTTT.

This chain joins TRBV10-3 and TRBJ2-2; D is undetermined. The CDR3 consists of 13 residues. V lost 3 bases and J lost 4, with 6 bases in between. In germline, CDR1 is ENHRY, CDR2 SYGVKD. For the CDR3, the DNA is TGTGCCATCAGTGACATGGCCACCGGGGAGCTGTTTTTT. Amino acid sequence: CAISDMATGELFF.

The V gene is TRBV29-1, the J gene TRBJ2-1, with a weak D call TRBD1 (6 bases). The CDR3 sequence is 16 residues long. The V end was cut by 3 bases, the J end by 1 base, with 16 bases between. Germline V gene sequence: CDR1 SQVTM, CDR2 ANQGSEA. Here the CDR3 reads CSVEGPDRRSYNEQFF. The CDR3 DNA reads as TGCAGCGTTGAGGGACCAGACAGGAGATCCTACAATGAGCAGTTCTTC.

This clone has a single count. V usage is TRBV30 and J usage is TRBJ2-5; D possibly corresponds to TRBD2 (5 bases). This CDR3 has 13 residues. Germline CDR1 GTSNPN, CDR2 SVGIG (reference sequence). The V gene lost 2 bases and the J gene lost 6 bases, with 13 bases spanning the gap. CDR3 sequence reads: CAWSLSGGKTQYF. Written as DNA, the CDR3 is TGTGCCTGGAGTCTAAGCGGCGGAAAGACCCAGTACTTC.

CDR3 region: CASSSGGPTDTQYF. In DNA, the CDR3 is TGTGCCAGCTCTAGCGGGGGACCCACAGATACGCAGTATTTT. The chain recombines TRBV28 with TRBJ2-3; 10 positions agree with TRBD2. V shed 8 bases and J 2 bases; nucleotides not matched to a gene: 4. The CDR3 contains 14 residues. The germline CDR1 and CDR2 sequences are MDHEN and SYDVKM.

The V and J genes are TRBV5-5 and TRBJ2-5; 10 nucleotides match TRBD2. The CDR3 is made up of 15 amino acids. The germline V gene encodes CDR1 SGHKS and CDR2 YYEKEE (reference sequence). V shed 2 bases and J 4 bases; nucleotides not matched to a gene: 5. The CDR3 is CASSFSGGTGETQYF. Here the CDR3 DNA reads TGTGCCAGCAGCTTTAGCGGGGGGACGGGAGAGACCCAGTACTTC.

This rearrangement joins TRBV5-8 to TRBJ2-5, with D perhaps TRBD2 (5 bases). Trimming left V 5 bases short and J 1 base short, with 18 bases between. Germline CDR1 is SGHTS and CDR2 is YDEGEE. The CDR3 runs to 16 residues. The CDR3 DNA is TGTGCCAGCAGACAGCAGGCGGGTGCCACCCAAGAGACCCAGTACTTC. This sequence encodes CASRQQAGATQETQYF.

The chain uses TRBV5-8 and TRBJ2-3; 8 bases are shared with TRBD2. The germline V gene has CDR1 SGHTS and CDR2 YDEGEE. Trimming at V came to 2 bases and at J to 1 base, leaving 6 bases not matched to a gene. This CDR3 is 16 amino acids long. The CDR3, as DNA: TGTGCCAGCAGCTTTGGAAGCGGGGGCCGCACAGATACGCAGTATTTT. It specifies CASSFGSGGRTDTQYF.

V usage is TRBV5-1 and J usage is TRBJ2-1, with 7 bases matching TRBD2. CDR1 is SGHRS, CDR2 YFSETQ, per germline. With V trimmed by 2 bases and J by 7 bases, 24 bases remained unmatched. The CDR3 covers 20 residues. The CDR3 sequence is CASSFSPGRGRELRSNEQFF. The CDR3 DNA follows: TGCGCCAGCAGCTTTAGCCCTGGGAGGGGACGGGAGCTGCGGTCTAATGAGCAGTTCTTC.

The chain employs TRBV16 and TRBJ2-1; 8 bases are shared with TRBD2. Trimming removed 4 bases from V and 7 bases from J; junction bases left unmatched: 15. Per germline, CDR1 KGHSY and CDR2 FQNENV. The CDR3 length is 17 residues. CDR3 sequence: CASSRGRTSPERNEQFF. In nucleotides, the CDR3 is TGTGCCAGCAGCCGAGGGAGGACTAGCCCGGAACGGAATGAGCAGTTCTTC.

V is TRBV5-4 and J is TRBJ2-7, with 10 bases matching TRBD1. CDR1 and CDR2 (germline): SGHNT, YYREEE (reference sequence). The CDR3 runs 15 residues. V was clipped by 3 bases and J by 5 bases; unmatched bases: 8. For the CDR3, the DNA is TGTGCCAGCAGCTCACCGGGACAGGGGTGGAACGAGCAGTACTTC. It translates to CASSSPGQGWNEQYF. Based on the CDR3 plus reference TRBV5-4 and TRBJ2-7, the full variable domain is ETGVTQSPTHLIKTRGQQVTLRCSSQSGHNTVSWYQQALGQGPQFIFQYYREEENGRGNFPPRFSGLQFPNYSSELNVNALELDDSALYLCASSSPGQGWNEQYFGPGTRLTVT.

The rearrangement links TRBV20-1 to TRBJ1-2; possible D gene TRBD1, 6 bases. The CDR3 covers 11 residues. Germline CDR1 is DFQATT and CDR2 is SNEGSKA (reference sequence). V was cut by 5 bases and J by 8 bases, with 12 bases left in between. This CDR3 reads CSAETGLGYTF. CDR3 coding DNA: TGCAGTGCTGAAACAGGGTTAGGCTACACCTTC.

The J gene is TRBJ2-1, the V gene TRBV9, with D maybe TRBD1 (6 bases). Germline V gene lookup returns CDR1 SGDLS and CDR2 YYNGEE. Trimming removed 0 bases at V and 10 bases at J, with 14 bases between. The CDR3 runs to 14 residues. CDR3 DNA: TGTGCCAGCAGCGTAGGTGCAGGGGCCGGGGAGCAGTTCTTC. This translates into CASSVGAGAGEQFF.

This chain joins TRBV13 and TRBJ2-5; 12 nucleotides line up with TRBD2. This CDR3 spans 15 amino acids. With V trimmed by 3 bases and J by 4 bases, 3 bases remained unmatched. Germline CDR1 and CDR2: PRHDT and FYEKMQ (reference sequence). CDR3 nucleotide sequence: TGTGCCAGCAGCTTCCTGACTAGCGGGGGAGAGACCCAGTACTTC. Protein sequence: CASSFLTSGGETQYF.

V and J are TRBV4-1 and TRBJ2-7, with TRBD1 matching 7 bases. From germline, CDR1 is MGHRA and CDR2 YSYEKL. The CDR3 spans 13 residues. After removal of 6 bases from V and 3 bases from J, the junction contained 5 bases not matched to a gene. CDR3 in amino acids: CASSGHRGYEQYF. Here the CDR3 DNA reads TGCGCCAGCAGTGGGCACAGGGGCTACGAGCAGTACTTC.

This sequence joins TRBV29-1 and TRBJ1-2; 8 bases fit TRBD1. This CDR3 contains 14 residues. J was trimmed by 3 bases and V by 1 base; bases with no gene match: 4. The germline gives CDR1 SQVTM, CDR2 ANQGSEA. CDR3: CSVEGRGLDYGYTF. CDR3 sequence (DNA): TGCAGCGTTGAAGGCAGGGGGCTCGACTATGGCTACACCTTC.

The genes are TRBV4-3 and TRBJ1-2; D is unclear. The CDR3 consists of 14 residues. Trimming took 6 bases from V and 2 from J, leaving 13 bases between them. Germline loops: CDR1 LGHNA, CDR2 YSLEER. The CDR3 nucleotides read TGCGCCAGCAGGCGGGAGGAGGGAAACTATGGCTACACCTTC. This encodes CASRREEGNYGYTF.